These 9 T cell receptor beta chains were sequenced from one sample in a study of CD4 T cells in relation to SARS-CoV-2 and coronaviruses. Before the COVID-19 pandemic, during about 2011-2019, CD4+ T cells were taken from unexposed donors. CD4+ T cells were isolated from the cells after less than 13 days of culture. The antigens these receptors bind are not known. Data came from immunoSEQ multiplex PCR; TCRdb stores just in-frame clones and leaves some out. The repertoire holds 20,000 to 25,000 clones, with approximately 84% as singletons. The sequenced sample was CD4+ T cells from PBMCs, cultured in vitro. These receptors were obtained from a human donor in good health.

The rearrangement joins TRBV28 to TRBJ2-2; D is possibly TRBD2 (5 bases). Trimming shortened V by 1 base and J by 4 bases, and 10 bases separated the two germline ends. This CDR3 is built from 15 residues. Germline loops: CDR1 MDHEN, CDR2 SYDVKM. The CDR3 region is CASSLLARGTGELFF. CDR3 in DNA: TGTGCCAGCAGTTTATTAGCCCGGGGCACCGGGGAGCTGTTTTTT.

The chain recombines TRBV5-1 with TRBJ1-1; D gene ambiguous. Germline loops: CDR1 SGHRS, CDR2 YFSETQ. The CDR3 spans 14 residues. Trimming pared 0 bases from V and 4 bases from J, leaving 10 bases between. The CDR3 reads CASSLDSGGTEAFF. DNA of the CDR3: TGCGCCAGCAGCTTGGACTCGGGTGGCACTGAAGCTTTCTTT.

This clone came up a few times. In DNA, the CDR3 is TGCGCCAGCAGCCTAGCTGACGGCAATGAGCAGTTCTTC. Translating gives CASSLADGNEQFF. The genes are TRBV5-1 and TRBJ2-1, with D possibly matching TRBD2 (5 bases). V lost 4 bases, J lost 6 bases, and 11 bases lay in between. CDR3 length: 13 residues. CDR1 is SGHRS and CDR2 is YFSETQ in the germline V gene.

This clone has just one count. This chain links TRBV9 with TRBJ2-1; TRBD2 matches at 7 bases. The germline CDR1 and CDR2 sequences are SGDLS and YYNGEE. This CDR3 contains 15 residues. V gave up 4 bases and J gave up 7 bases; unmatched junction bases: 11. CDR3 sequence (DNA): TGTGCCAGCAGCTCCTCTAGCGGAGGGTGGAATGAGCAGTTCTTC. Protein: CASSSSSGGWNEQFF.

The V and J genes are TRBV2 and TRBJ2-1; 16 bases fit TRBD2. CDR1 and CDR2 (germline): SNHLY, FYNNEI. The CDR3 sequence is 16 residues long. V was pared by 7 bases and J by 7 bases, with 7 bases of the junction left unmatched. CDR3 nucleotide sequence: TGTGCCAGCACTTGGGCGGGACTAGCGGGGGGGAATGAGCAGTTCTTC. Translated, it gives CASTWAGLAGGNEQFF.

The CDR3 DNA follows: TGTGCCAGCAGCCGGAAGGGGACTAACTATGGCTACACCTTC. Translated: CASSRKGTNYGYTF. J is TRBJ1-2 and V is TRBV5-8, with D perhaps TRBD1 (5 bases). The length of the CDR3 is 14 residues. Per the germline V gene, CDR1 is SGHTS and CDR2 is YDEGEE. V was pared by 4 bases and J by 0 bases, with 10 bases between.

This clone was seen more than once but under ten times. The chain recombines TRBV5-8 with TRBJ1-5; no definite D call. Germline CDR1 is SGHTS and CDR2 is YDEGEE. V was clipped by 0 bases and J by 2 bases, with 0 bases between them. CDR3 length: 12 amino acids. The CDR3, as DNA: TGTGCCAGCAGCTTGGGCAATCAGCCCCAGCATTTT. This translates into CASSLGNQPQHF. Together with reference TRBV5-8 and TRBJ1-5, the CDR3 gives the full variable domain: EAGVTQSPTHLIKTRGQQATLRCSPISGHTSVYWYQQALGLGLQFLLWYDEGEERNRGNFPPRFSGRQFPNYSSELNVNALELEDSALYLCASSLGNQPQHFGDGTRLSIL.

CDR3 sequence (DNA): TGCGCCAGCAGCTGGAGGACTAGCTCCCCTGGCAATGAGCAGTTCTTC. Amino acids: CASSWRTSSPGNEQFF. The V call is TRBV5-1, the J call TRBJ2-1; TRBD2 aligns across 8 bases. This CDR3 spans 16 amino acids. The V gene end was trimmed by 3 bases and the J gene end by 6 bases; junction bases not matched to a gene: 11. Germline CDR1 reads SGHRS; CDR2 reads YFSETQ.

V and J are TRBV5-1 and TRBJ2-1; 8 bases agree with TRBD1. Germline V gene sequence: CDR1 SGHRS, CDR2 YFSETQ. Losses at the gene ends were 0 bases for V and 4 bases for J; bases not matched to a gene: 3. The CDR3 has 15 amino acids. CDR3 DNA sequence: TGCGCCAGCAGCTTGGGACAGGGGCTTTACAATGAGCAGTTCTTC. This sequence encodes CASSLGQGLYNEQFF.